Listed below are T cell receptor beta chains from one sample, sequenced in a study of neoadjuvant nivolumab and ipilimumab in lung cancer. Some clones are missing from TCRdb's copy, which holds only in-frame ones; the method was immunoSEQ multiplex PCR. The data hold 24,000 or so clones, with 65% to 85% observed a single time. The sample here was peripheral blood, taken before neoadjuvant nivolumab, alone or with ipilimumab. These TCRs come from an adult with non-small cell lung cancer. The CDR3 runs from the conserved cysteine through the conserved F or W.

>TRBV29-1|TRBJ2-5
CSAAGEAQYF
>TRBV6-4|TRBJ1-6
CASSDGGAGSPLHF
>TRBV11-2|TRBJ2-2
CASSLAGLDTGELFF
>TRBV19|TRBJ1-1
CASSITSGTEAFF
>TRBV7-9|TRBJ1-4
CASSYGANEKLFF
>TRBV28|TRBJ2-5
CASSATGDQETQYF
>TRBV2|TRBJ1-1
CASSVGSNTEAFF
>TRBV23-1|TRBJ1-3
CASSQSGQSGNTIYF
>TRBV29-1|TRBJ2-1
CSVWGQGARNEQFF
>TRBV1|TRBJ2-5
CTSSQEDREGRETQYF
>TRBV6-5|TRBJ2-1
CASSSGLPPYNEQFF
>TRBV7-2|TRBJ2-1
CASSFSSYNEQFF
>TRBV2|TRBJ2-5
CASFDGGGQETQYF
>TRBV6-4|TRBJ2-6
CASSRESGANVLTF
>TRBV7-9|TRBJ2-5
CASSGAGDVLTETQYF
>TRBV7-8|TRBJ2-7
CASSLEGQSSYEQYF
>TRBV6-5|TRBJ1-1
CASSYEGAMNTEAFF
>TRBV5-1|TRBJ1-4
CASSWGDFGGPNEKLFF
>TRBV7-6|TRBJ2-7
CASSSLRDRGHEQYF
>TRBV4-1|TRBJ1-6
CASSPRSETGENSPLHF
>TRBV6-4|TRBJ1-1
CASTSDTGTEAFF
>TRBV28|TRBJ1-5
CASRRTGVIWQPQHF
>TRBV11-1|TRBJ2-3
CASSSPMRTSTDTQYF
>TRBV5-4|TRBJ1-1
CASSNGGATEAFF
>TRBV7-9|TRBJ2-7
CASSLDVGEQYF
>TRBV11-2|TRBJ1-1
CASSLRGGGTEAFF
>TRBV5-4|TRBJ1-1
CASSSDREAFF
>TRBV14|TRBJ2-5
CASANRAGGTQYF
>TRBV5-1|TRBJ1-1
CASSRERNTEAFF
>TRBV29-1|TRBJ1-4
CSVGPGGADEKLFF
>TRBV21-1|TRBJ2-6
CASRLDDPGANVLTF
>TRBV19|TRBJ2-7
CASSTHGQGHEQYF
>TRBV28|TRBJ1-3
CASRIGSGTGNTIYF
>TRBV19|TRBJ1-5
CASSMGRRGGNQPQHF
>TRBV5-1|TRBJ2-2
CASSLDGRGTGELFF
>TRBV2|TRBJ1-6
CASNREINSPLHF
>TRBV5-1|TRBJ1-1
CASSAGQGRATEAFF
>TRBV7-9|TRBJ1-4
CASSLETGGGNEKLFF
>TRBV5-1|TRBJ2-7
CASSFSSGGAGSPEQYF
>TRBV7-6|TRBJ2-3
CASSMGLAGGGSDTQYF
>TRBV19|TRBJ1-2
CASNHDRHYGYTF
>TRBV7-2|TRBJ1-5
CASSLAGRGVNQPQHF
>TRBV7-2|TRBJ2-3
CASSLGLASTDTQYF
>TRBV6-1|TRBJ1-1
CASSGQMNTEAFF
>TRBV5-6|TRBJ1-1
CASSPYGREAFF
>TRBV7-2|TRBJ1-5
CASSRRGGSNQPQHF
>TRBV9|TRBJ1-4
CASSAPGTPNEKLFF
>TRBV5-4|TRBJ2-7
CASSLPRNYEQYF
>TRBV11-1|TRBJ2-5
CASSAGEGWTQYF
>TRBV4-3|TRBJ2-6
CASSQRRQSSGANVLTF
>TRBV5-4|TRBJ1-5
CASSPGTGNQPQHF
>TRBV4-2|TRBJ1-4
CANLNPDRANEKLFF
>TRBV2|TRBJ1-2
CASSFGPGTYGYTF